These 6 T cell receptor beta chains share one sample of origin, sequenced in a study of T cell repertoires in cytomegalovirus infection. TCRdb independently ran MiXCR on the reads; one entry per CDR3 protein. The sample consists of some 220,000 distinct CDR3 sequences, 6% to 8% of them appearing once. The sample comprised PBMCs. These receptors all stem from a human donor in good health (CMV status not recorded). Some clones in this sample may be carry-over from other donors' samples.

At least ten counts were recorded for this clonotype. V usage is TRBV20-1 and J usage is TRBJ2-1; 8 bases are shared with TRBD2. V gave up 1 base and J gave up 5 bases; unmatched junction bases: 1. CDR1 is DFQATT and CDR2 is SNEGSKA in the germline V gene (reference sequence). The CDR3 is 13 amino acids. The CDR3 loop is CSARGRGDNEQFF. DNA for the CDR3: TGCAGTGCTAGAGGGCGGGGGGACAATGAGCAGTTCTTC.

In its sample, this clonotype was seen a few times. V is TRBV20-1 and J is TRBJ2-2, with D uncertain. V was pared by 5 bases and J by 6 bases, with 10 bases between. The length of the CDR3 is 12 residues. CDR1 is DFQATT and CDR2 is SNEGSKA in the germline V gene (reference sequence). The CDR3 protein is CSAEPDAGELFF. CDR3 in DNA: TGCAGTGCTGAACCGGACGCCGGGGAGCTGTTTTTT.

This clonotype appeared many times. This rearrangement joins TRBV7-2 to TRBJ2-5, with 7 bases matching TRBD1. This CDR3 spans 13 amino acids. CDR1 SGHTA and CDR2 FQGNSA come from the germline V gene. With 3 bases clipped from V and 3 bases from J, the junction kept 1 base outside the gene matches. The CDR3: CASSLGQKETQYF. The CDR3 coding sequence is TGTGCCAGCAGCTTGGGACAGAAAGAGACCCAGTACTTC.

The sample holds a few counts of this clonotype. This chain links TRBV3-1 with TRBJ2-3; 8 bases are a match to TRBD2. Germline CDR1 LGHDT, CDR2 YNNKEL (reference sequence). The CDR3 sequence is 16 residues long. J gave up 2 bases and V 0 bases, and 4 bases lay outside the gene matches. The CDR3 DNA follows: TGTGCCAGCAGCCAAGACACCGGGGGGGTCACAGATACGCAGTATTTT. It is translated as CASSQDTGGVTDTQYF.

This clonotype came up many times. The rearrangement uses TRBV7-2 and TRBJ1-1; D gene ambiguous. The CDR3 is made up of 14 amino acids. Germline values: CDR1 SGHTA, CDR2 FQGNSA. V was clipped by 6 bases and J by 0 bases, with 11 bases between them. CDR3 sequence (DNA): TGTGCCAGCAGTTTACGGACCTTGAACACTGAAGCTTTCTTT. Protein: CASSLRTLNTEAFF. Full variable domain (missing parts from reference TRBV7-2 and TRBJ1-1): GAGVSQSPSNKVTEKGKDVELRCDPISGHTALYWYRQSLGQGLEFLIYFQGNSAPDKSGLPSDRFSAERTGGSVSTLTIQRTQQEDSAVYLCASSLRTLNTEAFFGQGTRLTVV.

At least ten counts were recorded for this clonotype. The chain's CDR3 is CASSLEWARLGEQFF. In nucleotides, the CDR3 is TGTGCCAGCAGCCTCGAGTGGGCCCGGTTAGGTGAGCAGTTCTTC. The chain couples TRBV7-2 to TRBJ2-1; D call uncertain. The CDR3 is 15 amino acids. The V end was cut by 5 bases, the J end by 9 bases, with 20 bases between. Germline V gives CDR1 SGHTA, CDR2 FQGNSA. The full variable domain, rest sourced from reference TRBV7-2 and TRBJ2-1, is GAGVSQSPSNKVTEKGKDVELRCDPISGHTALYWYRQSLGQGLEFLIYFQGNSAPDKSGLPSDRFSAERTGGSVSTLTIQRTQQEDSAVYLCASSLEWARLGEQFFGPGTRLTVL.